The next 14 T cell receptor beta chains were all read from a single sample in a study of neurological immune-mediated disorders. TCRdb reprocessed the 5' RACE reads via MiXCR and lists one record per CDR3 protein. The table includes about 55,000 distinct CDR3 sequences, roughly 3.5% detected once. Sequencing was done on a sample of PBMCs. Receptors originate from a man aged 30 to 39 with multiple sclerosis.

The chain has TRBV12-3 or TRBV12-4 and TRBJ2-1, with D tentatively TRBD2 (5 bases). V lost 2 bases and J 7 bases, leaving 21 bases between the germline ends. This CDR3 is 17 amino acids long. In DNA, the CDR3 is TGTGCCAGCAGTTTACAAACAGCGGAACCTTTTGGTAATGAGCAGTTCTTC. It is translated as CASSLQTAEPFGNEQFF.

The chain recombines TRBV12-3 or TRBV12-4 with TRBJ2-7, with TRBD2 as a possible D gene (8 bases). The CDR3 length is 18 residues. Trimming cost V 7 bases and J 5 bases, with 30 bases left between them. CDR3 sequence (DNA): TGTGCCAGCATCCTCGCAGGCGGGGGGACCTGCCAGGGGGACGAGCAGTACTTC. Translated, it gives CASILAGGGTCQGDEQYF.

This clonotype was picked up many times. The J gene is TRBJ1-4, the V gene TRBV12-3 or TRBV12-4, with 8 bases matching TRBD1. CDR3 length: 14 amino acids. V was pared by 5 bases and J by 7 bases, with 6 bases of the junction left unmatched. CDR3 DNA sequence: TGTGCCAGCAGTCAGGACAGGGCGGGTGAAAAACTGTTTTTT. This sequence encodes CASSQDRAGEKLFF.

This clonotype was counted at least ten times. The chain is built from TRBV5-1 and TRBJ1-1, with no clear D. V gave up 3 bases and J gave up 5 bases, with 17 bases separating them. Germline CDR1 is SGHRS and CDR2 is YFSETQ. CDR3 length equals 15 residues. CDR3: CASSWNPVRGTEAFF. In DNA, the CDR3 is TGCGCCAGCAGCTGGAACCCGGTCAGAGGGACTGAAGCTTTCTTT. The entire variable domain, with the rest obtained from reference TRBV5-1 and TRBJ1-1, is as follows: KAGVTQTPRYLIKTRGQQVTLSCSPISGHRSVSWYQQTPGQGLQFLFEYFSETQRNKGNFPGRFSGRQFSNSRSEMNVSTLELGDSALYLCASSWNPVRGTEAFFGQGTRLTVV.

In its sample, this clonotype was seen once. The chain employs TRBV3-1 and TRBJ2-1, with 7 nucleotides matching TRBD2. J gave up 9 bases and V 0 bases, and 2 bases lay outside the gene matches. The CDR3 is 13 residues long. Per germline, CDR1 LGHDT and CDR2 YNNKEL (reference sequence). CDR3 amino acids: CASSQDGGGEQFF. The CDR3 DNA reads TGTGCCAGCAGCCAAGATGGGGGGGGTGAGCAGTTCTTC.

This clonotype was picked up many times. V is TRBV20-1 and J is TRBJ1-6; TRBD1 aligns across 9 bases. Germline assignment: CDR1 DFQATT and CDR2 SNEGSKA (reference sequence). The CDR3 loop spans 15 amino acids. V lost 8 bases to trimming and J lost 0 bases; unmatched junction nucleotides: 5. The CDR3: CSHRGLSSYNSPLHF. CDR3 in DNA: TGCAGTCACAGGGGGCTTAGCTCCTATAATTCACCCCTCCACTTT.

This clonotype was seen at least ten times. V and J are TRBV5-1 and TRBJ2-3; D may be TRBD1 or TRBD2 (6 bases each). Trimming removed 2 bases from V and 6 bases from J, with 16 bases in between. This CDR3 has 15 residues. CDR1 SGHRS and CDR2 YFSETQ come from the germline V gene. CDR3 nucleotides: TGCGCCAGCAGCTTCCTATGGGGGGCGGAGGATACGCAGTATTTT. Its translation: CASSFLWGAEDTQYF.

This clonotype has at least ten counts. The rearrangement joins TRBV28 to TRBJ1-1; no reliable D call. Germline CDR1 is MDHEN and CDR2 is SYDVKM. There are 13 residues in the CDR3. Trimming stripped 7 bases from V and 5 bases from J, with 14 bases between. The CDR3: CASTEVRNTEAFF. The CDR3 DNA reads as TGTGCCAGCACGGAGGTCCGGAATACTGAAGCTTTCTTT. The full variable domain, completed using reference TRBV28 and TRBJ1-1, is DVKVTQSSRYLVKRTGEKVFLECVQDMDHENMFWYRQDPGLGLRLIYFSYDVKMKEKGDIPEGYSVSREKKERFSLILESASTNQTSMYLCASTEVRNTEAFFGQGTRLTVV.

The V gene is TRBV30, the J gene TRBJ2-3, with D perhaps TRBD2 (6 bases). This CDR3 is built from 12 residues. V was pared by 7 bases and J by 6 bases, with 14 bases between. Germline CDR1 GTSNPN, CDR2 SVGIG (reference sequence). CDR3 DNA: TGTGCCTTCCGGGACTCCAGGGATACGCAGTATTTT. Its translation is CAFRDSRDTQYF. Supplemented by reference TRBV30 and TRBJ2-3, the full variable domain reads SQTIHQWPATLVQPVGSPLSLECTVEGTSNPNLYWYRQAAGRGLQLLFYSVGIGQISSEVPQNLSASRPQDRQFILSSKKLLLSDSGFYLCAFRDSRDTQYFGPGTRLTVL.

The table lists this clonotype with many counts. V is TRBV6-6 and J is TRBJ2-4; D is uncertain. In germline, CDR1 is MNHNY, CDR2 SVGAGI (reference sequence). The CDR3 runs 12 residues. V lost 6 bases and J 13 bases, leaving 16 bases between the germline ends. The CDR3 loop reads CASSHVSGIQYF. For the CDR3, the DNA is TGTGCCAGCAGCCACGTTTCTGGAATACAGTACTTC.

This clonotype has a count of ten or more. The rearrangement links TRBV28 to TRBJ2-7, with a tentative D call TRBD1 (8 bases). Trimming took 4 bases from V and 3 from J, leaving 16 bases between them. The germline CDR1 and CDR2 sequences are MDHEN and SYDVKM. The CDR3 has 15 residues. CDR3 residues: CASSSTGGVVYEQYF. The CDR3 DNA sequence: TGTGCCAGCAGTTCAACAGGGGGGGTCGTCTACGAGCAGTACTTC. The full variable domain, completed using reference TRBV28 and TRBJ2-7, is DVKVTQSSRYLVKRTGEKVFLECVQDMDHENMFWYRQDPGLGLRLIYFSYDVKMKEKGDIPEGYSVSREKKERFSLILESASTNQTSMYLCASSSTGGVVYEQYFGPGTRLTVT.

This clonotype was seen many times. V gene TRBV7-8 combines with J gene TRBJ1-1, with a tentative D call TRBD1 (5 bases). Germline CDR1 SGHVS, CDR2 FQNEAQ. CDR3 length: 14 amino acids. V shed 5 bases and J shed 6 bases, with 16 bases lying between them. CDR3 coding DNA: TGTGCCAGCAGCAAATTAAAGGGACCTCCTGAAGCTTTCTTT. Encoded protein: CASSKLKGPPEAFF.

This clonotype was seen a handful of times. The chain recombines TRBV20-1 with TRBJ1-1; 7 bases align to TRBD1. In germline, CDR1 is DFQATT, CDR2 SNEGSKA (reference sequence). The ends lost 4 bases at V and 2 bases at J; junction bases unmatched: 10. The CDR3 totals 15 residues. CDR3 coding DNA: TGCAGTGCTACCGATACAGGGGCTGGAAACACTGAAGCTTTCTTT. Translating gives CSATDTGAGNTEAFF.

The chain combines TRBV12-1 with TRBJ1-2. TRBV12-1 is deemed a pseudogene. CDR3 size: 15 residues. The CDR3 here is CASSPQEGPRYGYTF. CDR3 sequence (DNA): TGTGCCAGCTCCCCCCAGGAAGGTCCTCGCTATGGCTACACCTTC.